This T cell receptor (beta chain) was documented in a study of blood T cell repertoires in COVID-19. On the study more broadly: There were acute and convalescent COVID-19 samples, and they came from the United States, Italy and Spain. Nucleic acid was either cDNA or gDNA, and it came from T cells, B-cell-depleted T cells, or PBMCs.

In the authors' methods: Amplification with reference gene primers provided the estimates of nucleated cell counts. Measured with immunoSEQ multiplex PCR; TCRdb has only the in-frame clones, and not every one. The DNA gave D and trimming, while V, J and clone size come from that table. The profile shows approximately 46,000 clones, 81% of them singletons. This clone is a singleton in its sample. A junction boundary mismatches the germline segment, possibly from a read error. In germline, CDR1 is SQVTM, CDR2 ANQGSEA. This CDR3 has 10 residues. The material sequenced was peripheral blood. The chain has TRBV29-1 and TRBJ1-2; the D is unclear. This sequence was found in a woman of 80 years or more with COVID-19, enrolled during active disease. In DNA form, the CDR3 reads TGCAGCGTTGGAGATTATGGCTGCACCTTC. Amino acids: CSVGDYGCTF. Based on the CDR3 plus reference TRBV29-1 and TRBJ1-2, the full variable domain is SAVISQKPSRDICQRGTSLTIQCQVDSQVTMMFWYRQQPGQSLTLIATANQGSEATYESGFVIDKFPISRPNLTFSTLTVSNMSPEDSSIYLCSVGDYGCTFGSGTRLTVV.